This TCR beta chain was sequenced for a study of monozygotic twins with cystic fibrosis. There are 17 residues in the CDR3. From germline, CDR1 is SGHNT and CDR2 YYREEE (reference sequence). Trimming left V 4 bases short and J 1 base short, with 18 bases between. Produced via immunoSEQ multiplex PCR; TCRdb's table is partial and in-frame only. This sample has 15,000 to 20,000 clones, with around 97% found just once. Turning to this clone: The antigen is unknown.

Points from the study as a whole: Co-twins had the most similar V usage for 13 of 16 pairs, J for 8.

Sequenced sample: blood. The V and J genes are TRBV5-4 and TRBJ2-1; the D gene is possibly TRBD1 (8 bases). The sequence was obtained from a woman aged 25 to 39 with cystic fibrosis. CDR3 nucleotides: TGTGCCAGCAGCGCAGGGGGCGGGGGCCCTTCCTACAATGAGCAGTTCTTC. Its translation is CASSAGGGGPSYNEQFF.